One T cell receptor beta chain is described in this entry. Study processing details: Estimated nucleated cell counts came from reference gene primer amplification. Here immunoSEQ multiplex PCR was the method, and the copy in TCRdb shows in-frame clones only, minus some. V, J and clone size derive from that table, while D and trimming were established from the DNA sequence. The sample carries about 130,000 clones, more than 75% recorded once. The data were obtained in a study of blood T cell repertoires in COVID-19. Looking at the study overall: Samples of COVID-19 (acute and convalescent) were obtained from the United States, Italy and Spain. Sample material is recorded as cDNA or gDNA derived from T cells, B-cell-depleted T cells, or PBMCs.

Trimming at V came to 0 bases and at J to 6 bases, leaving 2 bases not matched to a gene. The germline gives CDR1 SGDLS, CDR2 YYNGEE. The CDR3 contains 14 residues. The receptor was derived from a human donor in a cohort sampled during active COVID-19. This rearrangement joins TRBV9 to TRBJ2-1, with TRBD1 matching 8 bases. The sample taken for sequencing was peripheral blood. CDR3: CASSVGTGPNEQFF. The CDR3 nucleotides read TGTGCCAGCAGCGTAGGGACAGGGCCCAATGAGCAGTTCTTC.